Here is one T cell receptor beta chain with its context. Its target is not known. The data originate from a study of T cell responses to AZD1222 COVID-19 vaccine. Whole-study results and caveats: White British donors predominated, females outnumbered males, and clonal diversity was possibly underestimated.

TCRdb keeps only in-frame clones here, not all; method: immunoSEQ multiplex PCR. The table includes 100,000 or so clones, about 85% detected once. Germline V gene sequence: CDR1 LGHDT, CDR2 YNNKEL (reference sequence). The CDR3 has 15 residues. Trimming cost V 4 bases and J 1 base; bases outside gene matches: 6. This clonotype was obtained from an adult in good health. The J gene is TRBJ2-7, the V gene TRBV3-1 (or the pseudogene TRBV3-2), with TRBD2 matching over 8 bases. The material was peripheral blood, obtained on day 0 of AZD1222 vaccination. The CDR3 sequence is CASSPLSGGSYEQYF. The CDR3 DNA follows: TGTGCCAGCAGCCCCCTCAGCGGGGGATCCTACGAGCAGTACTTC.